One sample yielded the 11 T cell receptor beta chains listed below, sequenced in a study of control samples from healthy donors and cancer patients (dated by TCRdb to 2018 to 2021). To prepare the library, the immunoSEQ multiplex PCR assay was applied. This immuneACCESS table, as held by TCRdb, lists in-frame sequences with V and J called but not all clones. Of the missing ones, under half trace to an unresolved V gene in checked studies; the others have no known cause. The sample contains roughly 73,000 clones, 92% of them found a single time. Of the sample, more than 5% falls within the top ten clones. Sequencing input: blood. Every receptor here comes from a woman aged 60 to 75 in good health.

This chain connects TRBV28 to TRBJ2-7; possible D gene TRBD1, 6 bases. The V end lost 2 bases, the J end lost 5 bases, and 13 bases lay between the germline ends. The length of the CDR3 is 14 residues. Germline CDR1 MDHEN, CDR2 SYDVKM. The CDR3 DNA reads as TGTGCCAGCAGTTTAGATTGGACAGAACACGAGCAGTACTTC. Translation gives CASSLDWTEHEQYF. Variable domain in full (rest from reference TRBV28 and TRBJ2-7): DVKVTQSSRYLVKRTGEKVFLECVQDMDHENMFWYRQDPGLGLRLIYFSYDVKMKEKGDIPEGYSVSREKKERFSLILESASTNQTSMYLCASSLDWTEHEQYFGPGTRLTVT.

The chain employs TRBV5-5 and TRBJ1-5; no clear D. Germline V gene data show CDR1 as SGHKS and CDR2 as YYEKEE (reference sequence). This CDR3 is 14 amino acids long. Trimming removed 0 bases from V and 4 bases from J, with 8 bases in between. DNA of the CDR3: TGTGCCAGCAGCTTGGCCTTGGCGAATCAGCCCCAGCATTTT. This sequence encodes CASSLALANQPQHF.

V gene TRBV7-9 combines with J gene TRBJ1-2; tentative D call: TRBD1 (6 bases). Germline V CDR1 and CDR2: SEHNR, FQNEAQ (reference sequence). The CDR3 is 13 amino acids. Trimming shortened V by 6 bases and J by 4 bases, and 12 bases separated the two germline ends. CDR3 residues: CASSARGGYGYTF. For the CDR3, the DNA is TGTGCCAGCAGTGCTAGGGGGGGCTATGGCTACACCTTC.

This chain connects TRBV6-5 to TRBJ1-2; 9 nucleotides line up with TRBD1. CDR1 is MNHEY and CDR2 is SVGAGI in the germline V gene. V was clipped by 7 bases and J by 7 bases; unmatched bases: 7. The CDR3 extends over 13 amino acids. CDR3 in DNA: TGTGCCAGCAACCGGGACAGGGCTGGTGGCTACACCTTC. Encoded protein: CASNRDRAGGYTF.

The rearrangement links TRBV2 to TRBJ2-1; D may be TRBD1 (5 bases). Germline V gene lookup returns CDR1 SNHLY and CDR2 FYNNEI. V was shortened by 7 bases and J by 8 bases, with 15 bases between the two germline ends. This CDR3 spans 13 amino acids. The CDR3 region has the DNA TGTGCCAGCAAAGCAGGGTCTGGGTATGAGCAGTTCTTC. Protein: CASKAGSGYEQFF.

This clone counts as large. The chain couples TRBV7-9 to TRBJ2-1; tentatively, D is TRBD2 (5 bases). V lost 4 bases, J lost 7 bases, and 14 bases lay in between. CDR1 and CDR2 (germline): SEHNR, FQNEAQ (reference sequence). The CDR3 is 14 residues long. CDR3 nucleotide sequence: TGTGCCAGCAGCTCAGCAGTTACGGGGAATGAGCAGTTCTTC. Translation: CASSSAVTGNEQFF.

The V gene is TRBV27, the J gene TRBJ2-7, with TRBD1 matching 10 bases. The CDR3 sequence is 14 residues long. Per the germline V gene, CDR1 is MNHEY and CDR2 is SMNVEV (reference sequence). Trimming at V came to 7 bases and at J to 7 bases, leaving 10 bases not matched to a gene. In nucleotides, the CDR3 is TGTGCCAGCAATCGGGGACAGGGGTCCCGGGAGCAGTACTTC. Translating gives CASNRGQGSREQYF.

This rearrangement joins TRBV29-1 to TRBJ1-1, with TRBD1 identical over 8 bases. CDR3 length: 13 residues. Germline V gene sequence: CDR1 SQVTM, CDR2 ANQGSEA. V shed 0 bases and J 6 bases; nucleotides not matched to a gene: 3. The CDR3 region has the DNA TGCAGCGTTGAAGATACGACAGGGGCTGAAGCTTTCTTT. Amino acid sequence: CSVEDTTGAEAFF.

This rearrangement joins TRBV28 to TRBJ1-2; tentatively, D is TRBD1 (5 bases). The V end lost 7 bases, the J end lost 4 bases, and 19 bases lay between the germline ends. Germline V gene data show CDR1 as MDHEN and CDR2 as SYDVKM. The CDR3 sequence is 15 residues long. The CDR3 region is CASTPGADRTYGYTF. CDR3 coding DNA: TGTGCCAGCACCCCCGGTGCAGACAGAACCTATGGCTACACCTTC.

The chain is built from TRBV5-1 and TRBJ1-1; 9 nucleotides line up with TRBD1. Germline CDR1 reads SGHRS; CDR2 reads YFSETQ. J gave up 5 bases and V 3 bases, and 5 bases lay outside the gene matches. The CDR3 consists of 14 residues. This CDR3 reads CASSSGQGRTEAFF. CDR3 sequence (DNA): TGCGCCAGCAGCTCGGGACAGGGTAGAACTGAAGCTTTCTTT.

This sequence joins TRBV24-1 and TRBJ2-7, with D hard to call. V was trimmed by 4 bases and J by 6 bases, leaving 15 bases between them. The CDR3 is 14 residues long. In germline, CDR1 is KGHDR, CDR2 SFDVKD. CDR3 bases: TGTGCCACCAGTGACCTTGGCCCCTCAGGCGAGCAGTACTTC. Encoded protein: CATSDLGPSGEQYF.